The T cell receptor beta chain described here comes from a study of T cell responses to AZD1222 COVID-19 vaccine. About this clone: Its cognate antigen is unknown.

Study-level findings and limits: AZD1222 recipients seropositive at baseline numbered only 5 or 6. Most donors were white British and more were female, and clonal diversity was possibly underestimated. All repertoire sampling was performed exclusively after the peak T cell response. Two doses of AZD1222 preceded a rise in Spike-specific TCR breadth and depth.

This CDR3 comprises 15 residues. Germline values: CDR1 SGHTA, CDR2 FQGNSA. The trim removed 2 bases at V and 9 bases at J, leaving 5 bases unmatched. TCRdb's copy holds only in-frame clones and misses some; the assay was immunoSEQ multiplex PCR. Here the sample spans around 130,000 clones, approximately 91% being singletons. The chain links TRBV7-2 to TRBJ1-6; TRBD1 agrees at 9 bases. The sequence came from an adult who received the AZD1222 COVID-19 vaccine. Sequenced material: peripheral blood, taken 28 days after the second AZD1222 dose. The CDR3 bases are TGTGCCAGCAGCTTATCGGGGACAGGGAGTTCACCCCTCCACTTT. It yields the protein CASSLSGTGSSPLHF.